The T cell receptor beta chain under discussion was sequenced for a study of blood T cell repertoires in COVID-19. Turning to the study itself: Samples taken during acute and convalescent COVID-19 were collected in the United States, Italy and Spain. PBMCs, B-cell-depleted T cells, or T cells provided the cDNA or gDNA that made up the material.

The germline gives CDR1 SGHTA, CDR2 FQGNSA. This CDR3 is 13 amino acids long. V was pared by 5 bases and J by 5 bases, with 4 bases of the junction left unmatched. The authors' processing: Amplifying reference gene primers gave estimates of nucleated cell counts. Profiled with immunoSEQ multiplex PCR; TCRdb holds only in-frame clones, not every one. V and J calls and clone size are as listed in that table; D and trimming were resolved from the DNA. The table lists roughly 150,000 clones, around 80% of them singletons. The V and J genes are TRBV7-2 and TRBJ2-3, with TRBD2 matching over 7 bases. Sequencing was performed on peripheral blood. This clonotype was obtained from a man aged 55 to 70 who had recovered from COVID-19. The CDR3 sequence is CASSDGLVDTQYF. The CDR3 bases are TGTGCCAGCAGCGACGGACTAGTAGATACGCAGTATTTT. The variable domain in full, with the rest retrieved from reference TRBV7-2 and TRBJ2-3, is GAGVSQSPSNKVTEKGKDVELRCDPISGHTALYWYRQSLGQGLEFLIYFQGNSAPDKSGLPSDRFSAERTGGSVSTLTIQRTQQEDSAVYLCASSDGLVDTQYFGPGTRLTVL.